These T cell receptor beta chains were read from a single sample in a study of blood T cell repertoires in COVID-19. Sequencing used immunoSEQ multiplex PCR; TCRdb keeps in-frame clones, though not all of them. The sample consists of approximately 220,000 clones, 65% to 90% of them appearing once. Sequenced material: PBMCs or T cells enriched from blood (not recorded which). These receptors were taken from a woman aged 40 to 50 with acute COVID-19. Each CDR3 is given with its conserved first and last residue. A D gene is named only where the DNA matches it firmly. Only part of the rows carry a size: once, few, many, or a class if the clone is expanded.

>.|TRBV5-1|.|TRBJ2-6
CASTPSGNSGANVLTF
TGCGCCAGCACCCCGTCCGGGAACTCTGGGGCCAACGTCCTGACTTTC
>TRBD1|TRBV2|.|TRBJ1-4
CASSRQGPRNEKLFF
TGTGCCAGCAGTCGACAGGGTCCCCGTAATGAAAAACTGTTTTTT
>.|TRBV5-1|.|TRBJ1-1
CASSLQTGRNTEAFF
TGCGCCAGCAGCTTGCAGACGGGGAGGAACACTGAAGCTTTCTTT
>.|TRBV5-6|once|TRBJ1-2
CASSFGSNYGYTF
TGTGCCAGCAGCTTTGGTAGTAACTATGGCTACACCTTC
>.|TRBV18|.|TRBJ2-7
CASSPLGGARDEQYF
TGTGCCAGCTCACCACTGGGGGGGGCGAGAGACGAGCAGTACTTC
>TRBD1|TRBV6-5|.|TRBJ2-7
CASKDRGITYEQYF
TGTGCCAGCAAGGACAGGGGTATTACCTACGAGCAGTACTTC
>TRBD2|TRBV20-1|.|TRBJ2-7
CSATRGDEQYF
TGCAGTGCTACCCGGGGGGACGAGCAGTACTTC
>.|TRBV25-1|.|TRBJ1-6
CASRGQNNSPLHF
TGTGCCAGCAGGGGGCAGAATAATTCACCCCTCCACTTT
>.|TRBV11-2|.|TRBJ2-7
CASSSVGAAGYEQYF
TGTGCCAGCAGCTCCGTGGGGGCGGCAGGCTACGAGCAGTACTTC
>.|TRBV7-3|.|TRBJ2-5
CASSSTGGAETQYF
TGTGCCAGCAGCTCCACAGGGGGGGCGGAGACCCAGTACTTC
>.|TRBV30|few|TRBJ2-2
CAWSVLHTGELFF
TGTGCCTGGAGTGTACTGCACACCGGGGAGCTGTTTTTT
>.|TRBV6-1|.|TRBJ1-1
CASSEVIRGAEAFF
TGTGCCAGCAGTGAAGTGATTAGGGGCGCTGAAGCTTTCTTT
>.|TRBV28|.|TRBJ2-5
CASSLSVAVPQETQYF
TGTGCCAGCAGTTTATCTGTAGCGGTTCCTCAAGAGACCCAGTACTTC
>.|TRBV4-1|once|TRBJ2-2
CASSPTRGGNRGGELFF
TGCGCCAGCAGCCCCACTAGGGGCGGGAATCGAGGCGGGGAGCTGTTTTTT
>TRBD2|TRBV27|few|TRBJ2-7
CASSPLTSGAPDQYF
TGTGCCAGCAGTCCATTGACTAGCGGGGCCCCGGATCAGTACTTC
>.|TRBV10-3|.|TRBJ2-7
CAISLDISYEQYF
TGTGCCATCAGCCTGGACATCTCCTACGAGCAGTACTTC
>.|TRBV28|.|TRBJ2-5
CASGTPRDNQETQYF
TGTGCCAGCGGTACCCCCCGGGACAACCAAGAGACCCAGTACTTC
>TRBD2|TRBV27|.|TRBJ2-1
CASSPLLTSGTYNEQFF
TGTGCCAGCAGTCCTCTATTGACTAGCGGGACCTACAATGAGCAGTTCTTC
>TRBD2|TRBV6-6|once|TRBJ2-5
CASSPSLASGIPQETQYF
TGTGCCAGCAGTCCCTCCCTGGCTAGCGGGATCCCTCAAGAGACCCAGTACTTC
>.|TRBV19|.|TRBJ1-1
CASSSRGQLRAEAFF
TGTGCCAGTAGTTCACGAGGACAACTGAGAGCTGAAGCTTTCTTT
>.|TRBV2|.|TRBJ2-2
CASRQGSTGELFF
TGTGCCAGCAGGCAGGGTAGCACCGGGGAGCTGTTTTTT
>TRBD1|TRBV28|.|TRBJ1-2
CASSTSQGSGYTF
TGTGCCAGCAGTACCTCACAGGGGTCTGGCTACACCTTC
>TRBD1|TRBV7-2|.|TRBJ2-3
CASSYRQGDTQYF
TGTGCCAGCAGTTATCGACAGGGTGATACGCAGTATTTT
>.|TRBV4-2|.|TRBJ1-1
CASSPYRGTSMNTEAFF
TGTGCCAGCAGCCCCTATAGGGGGACGTCCATGAACACTGAAGCTTTCTTT
>.|TRBV6-1|once|TRBJ2-2
CASSSNTGELFF
TGTGCCAGCAGCTCCAACACCGGGGAGCTGTTTTTT
>TRBD2|TRBV7-9|.|TRBJ2-7
CASSLGTSGRIYEQYF
TGTGCCAGCAGCTTAGGTACTAGCGGGAGGATCTACGAGCAGTACTTC
>TRBD1|TRBV25-1|.|TRBJ1-1
CASSELGTGANTEAFF
TGTGCCAGCAGTGAATTGGGGACAGGGGCGAACACTGAAGCTTTCTTT
>.|TRBV7-9|.|TRBJ2-2
CASSFGPGELFF
TGTGCCAGCAGCTTTGGGCCCGGGGAGCTGTTTTTT
>TRBD1|TRBV6-1|.|TRBJ1-4
CASSETGANEKLFF
TGTGCCAGCAGTGAGACAGGGGCTAATGAAAAACTGTTTTTT
>TRBD1|TRBV7-9|.|TRBJ1-4
CASSPGQANEKLFF
TGTGCCAGCAGCCCGGGACAGGCTAATGAAAAACTGTTTTTT
>TRBD2|TRBV18|.|TRBJ2-6
CASSGLGSGANVLTF
TGTGCCAGCTCAGGACTAGGCTCTGGGGCCAACGTCCTGACTTTC
>.|TRBV19|few|TRBJ1-6
CASTPTGNNSPLHF
TGTGCCAGTACCCCAACAGGGAACAATTCACCCCTCCACTTT
>.|TRBV28|once|TRBJ2-5
CASSLAQETQYF
TGTGCCAGCAGTTTGGCCCAGGAGACCCAGTACTTC
>TRBD1|TRBV7-2|.|TRBJ1-5
CASSPSTGNNQPQHF
TGTGCCAGCAGCCCCTCGACAGGGAATAATCAGCCCCAGCATTTT
>.|TRBV7-3|.|TRBJ2-1
CASSYQPGLGAVFNEQFF
TGTGCCAGCAGCTACCAACCGGGGCTGGGGGCGGTTTTCAATGAGCAGTTCTTC
>.|TRBV11-2|.|TRBJ2-7
CASSSDTVSYEQYF
TGTGCCAGCAGCTCTGACACCGTCTCCTACGAGCAGTACTTC
>.|TRBV29-1|once|TRBJ2-7
CSVGGEVTYEQYF
TGCAGCGTTGGGGGCGAAGTTACCTACGAGCAGTACTTC
>TRBD2|TRBV7-2|few|TRBJ2-1
CASSRRLAGGGDEQFF
TGTGCCAGCAGCCGCAGACTAGCGGGGGGCGGTGATGAGCAGTTCTTC
>TRBD2|TRBV27|.|TRBJ2-7
CASSPGTSSHEQYF
TGTGCCAGCAGCCCCGGGACTAGCAGCCACGAGCAGTACTTC
>.|TRBV5-1|.|TRBJ1-3
CASSLGLSSGNTIYF
TGCGCCAGCAGCTTGGGACTTAGCTCTGGAAACACCATATATTTT
>.|TRBV5-6|.|TRBJ2-7
CASSWVGAYEQYF
TGTGCCAGCAGCTGGGTAGGGGCCTACGAGCAGTACTTC